This T cell receptor (beta chain) stems from a study of control samples from healthy donors and cancer patients. Here immunoSEQ multiplex PCR was the method, and the copy in TCRdb shows in-frame clones only, minus some. The repertoire holds under 100,000 clones, with just over 90% as singletons. Germline V gene lookup returns CDR1 SGHDN and CDR2 FVKESK. The CDR3 totals 15 residues. The trim removed 4 bases at V and 4 bases at J, leaving 7 bases unmatched. The TCR comes from a woman in her 30s in good health. The chain recombines TRBV14 with TRBJ2-5; 9 nucleotides match TRBD2. The sequenced material came from blood. Written as DNA, the CDR3 is TGTGCCAGCAGCCGAAGGTCGGGACTAGCAGAGACCCAGTACTTC. Translated: CASSRRSGLAETQYF.